The following is a T cell receptor beta chain sequence with its context. Its target is not known. These data are taken from a study of cytomegalovirus exposure and HLA in healthy donors. Whole-study findings and limits: In vitro data verified a few CMV-associated chains as specific for CMV antigens. Roughly uniform sequencing depth across donors was assumed, possibly incorrectly. Most TCRs appeared rarely, but some public TCRs recurred in many donors.

Donors showed nominal health when sampled, although they likely had unrecorded immune exposures. PCR amplification relied on 60 Vbeta primers (plus 13 Jbeta primers). Profiled with immunoSEQ multiplex PCR; TCRdb holds only in-frame clones, not every one. The sample contains roughly 100,000 clones, 70% to 80% of which appear only once. Germline assignment: CDR1 MNHEY and CDR2 SMNVEV (reference sequence). The germline V and J ends were trimmed by 5 bases and 1 base, with 9 bases remaining between them. The CDR3 spans 15 residues. The TCR was taken from a woman aged 40 to 50 in good health and CMV-seronegative. The rearrangement uses TRBV27 and TRBJ2-6, with a weak D call TRBD2 (6 bases). Sequenced material: PBMCs. CDR3 bases: TGTGCCAGCAGTGGGGGGAGGTCTGGGGCCAACGTCCTGACTTTC. It translates to CASSGGRSGANVLTF.